The 17 T cell receptor beta chains below come from one sample, sequenced in a study of neurological immune-mediated disorders. TCRdb recomputed calls from the 5' RACE reads with MiXCR, one row per CDR3 protein. The sample has 45,000 or so distinct CDR3 sequences; roughly 3% are singletons. Sequencing was carried out using PBMCs. The receptors originated from a woman aged 45-65 years with multiple sclerosis.

This clonotype was found many times. The rearrangement links TRBV5-1 to TRBJ2-3; 14 nucleotides line up with TRBD2. CDR1 is SGHRS, CDR2 YFSETQ, per germline. J was trimmed by 6 bases and V by 4 bases; bases with no gene match: 10. The CDR3 runs 17 residues. CDR3 bases: TGCGCCAGCAGCCGGACTAGCGGGAGGAACCCAGGGGATACGCAGTATTTT. Its translation: CASSRTSGRNPGDTQYF.

This clonotype was observed a few times. This clone may be a read error of a much larger clone one base away. This chain joins TRBV6-2 or TRBV6-3 and TRBJ2-3, with 7 bases fitting TRBD2. CDR1 is MNHEY and CDR2 is SVGEGT in the germline V gene. CDR3 length: 17 amino acids. Here the CDR3 DNA reads TGTGCCAGCAGTTACTCTCCGAGGACTAGGAACACAGATAAGCAGTATTTT. It yields the protein CASSYSPRTRNTDKQYF.

Ten or more counts support this clonotype. The genes are TRBV20-1 and TRBJ2-2, with D perhaps TRBD1 or TRBD2 (6 bases each). The CDR3 is 19 amino acids. Germline CDR1 is DFQATT and CDR2 is SNEGSKA (reference sequence). Deletions cut 1 base from V and 3 bases from J, with 24 bases between. The CDR3 here is CSARGGPGGGGGDTGELFF. The CDR3, as DNA: TGCAGTGCTAGAGGGGGTCCCGGGGGCGGAGGTGGGGACACCGGGGAGCTGTTTTTT.

This clonotype showed up many times. The chain joins TRBV10-3 to TRBJ2-5, with 8 positions matching TRBD1. Trimming took 6 bases from V and 5 from J; bases not matched to a gene: 5. CDR1 is ENHRY, CDR2 SYGVKD, per germline. The CDR3 is made up of 13 amino acids. The CDR3 region is CAIRDRVGETQYF. DNA of the CDR3: TGTGCCATCAGGGACAGGGTCGGGGAGACCCAGTACTTC.

This clonotype came up many times. The chain has TRBV10-3 and TRBJ2-3, with a tentative D call TRBD2 (6 bases). Trimming took 10 bases from V and 6 from J, leaving 20 bases between them. From germline, CDR1 is ENHRY and CDR2 SYGVKD. The length of the CDR3 is 14 residues. The DNA of the CDR3 is TGTGCCACCCAGCGGGCCGGGGGTGGGGATACGCAGTATTTT. Translating it yields CATQRAGGGDTQYF.

This clonotype was detected ten times or more. The genes are TRBV20-1 and TRBJ2-1; 8 positions match TRBD2. This CDR3 has 15 amino acids. The germline CDR1 and CDR2 sequences are DFQATT and SNEGSKA (reference sequence). Losses at the gene ends were 4 bases for V and 5 bases for J; bases not matched to a gene: 10. The chain's CDR3 is CSATPGLGGDNEQFF. DNA for the CDR3: TGCAGTGCTACTCCGGGACTAGGAGGAGACAATGAGCAGTTCTTC.

This clonotype has at least ten counts. V gene TRBV7-9 combines with J gene TRBJ2-5; weak D call: TRBD2 (5 bases). This CDR3 has 9 amino acids. CDR1 is SEHNR and CDR2 is FQNEAQ in the germline V gene (reference sequence). V was pared by 11 bases and J by 4 bases, with 5 bases between. The DNA for the CDR3 is TGTGCCGCGGGAGAGACCCAGTACTTC. Translated: CAAGETQYF. Looking up the rest from reference TRBV7-9 and TRBJ2-5 gives the full variable domain: DTGVSQNPRHKITKRGQNVTFRCDPISEHNRLYWYRQTLGQGPEFLTYFQNEAQLEKSRLLSDRFSAERPKGSFSTLEIQRTEQGDSAMYLCAAGETQYFGPGTRLLVL.

This clonotype has at least ten counts. CDR3 loop: CATGPPGTQYF. CDR3 nucleotide sequence: TGTGCCACCGGACCCCCAGGAACGCAGTATTTT. The chain joins TRBV12-3 or TRBV12-4 to TRBJ2-3, with D uncertain. The CDR3 extends over 11 amino acids. The V end lost 10 bases, the J end lost 9 bases, and 14 bases lay between the germline ends.

This clonotype occurred many times. The chain is built from TRBV5-1 and TRBJ2-3; 8 positions match TRBD2. The V and J ends lost 0 bases and 3 bases, in that order; junction bases with no gene match: 3. Germline CDR1 is SGHRS and CDR2 is YFSETQ. The length of the CDR3 is 15 residues. The CDR3 sequence is CASSLGLAWTDTQYF. CDR3 sequence (DNA): TGCGCCAGCAGCTTGGGACTAGCGTGGACAGATACGCAGTATTTT.

At least ten counts were recorded for this clonotype. The chain carries TRBV20-1 and TRBJ1-1; 7 positions agree with TRBD1. Per germline, CDR1 DFQATT and CDR2 SNEGSKA (reference sequence). J gave up 6 bases and V 5 bases, and 6 bases lay outside the gene matches. The CDR3 runs to 12 residues. The CDR3 region is CSAYPGGAEAFF. In DNA, the CDR3 is TGCAGTGCTTACCCAGGGGGTGCTGAAGCTTTCTTT.

This clonotype was picked up many times. The V call is TRBV28, the J call TRBJ2-2; 8 bases agree with TRBD2. V shed 11 bases and J 1 base; nucleotides not matched to a gene: 12. Germline V gene data show CDR1 as MDHEN and CDR2 as SYDVKM. This CDR3 region has 16 residues. Written as DNA, the CDR3 is TGTGCCGGGGCTCCGGTAGCGGGACTGAACACCGGGGAGCTGTTTTTT. Translated: CAGAPVAGLNTGELFF.

This clonotype showed up many times. The rearrangement links TRBV20-1 to TRBJ2-5, with 7 bases fitting TRBD2. The CDR3 spans 17 residues. J lost 4 bases, V lost 0 bases, and 14 bases had no gene match. Germline CDR1 is DFQATT and CDR2 is SNEGSKA (reference sequence). The CDR3 DNA follows: TGCAGTGCTAGAGATAAAGGGAAGCGGGAAATAGGAGAGACCCAGTACTTC. This sequence encodes CSARDKGKREIGETQYF.

This clonotype was observed many times. This sequence joins TRBV5-1 and TRBJ2-2; D gene ambiguous. V was trimmed by 1 base and J by 5 bases, leaving 6 bases between them. Per the germline V gene, CDR1 is SGHRS and CDR2 is YFSETQ. The CDR3 consists of 13 residues. In DNA, the CDR3 is TGCGCCAGCAGCTTGCGAAGAACCGGGGAGCTGTTTTTT. It is translated as CASSLRRTGELFF.

This clonotype has ten or more counts. The V gene is TRBV12-3 or TRBV12-4, the J gene TRBJ1-1; maybe TRBD1 (5 bases). The CDR3 is made up of 16 amino acids. Trimming left V 0 bases short and J 1 base short, with 12 bases between. CDR3 DNA: TGTGCCAGCAGTTTAGCGTTTTTTGACAGGAACACTGAAGCTTTCTTT. Encoded protein: CASSLAFFDRNTEAFF.

This clonotype was recorded many times. This sequence joins TRBV5-1 and TRBJ2-3, with a weak D call TRBD1 (6 bases). In germline, CDR1 is SGHRS, CDR2 YFSETQ. The CDR3 length is 17 residues. V was clipped by 4 bases and J by 0 bases, with 18 bases between them. The DNA of the CDR3 is TGCGCCAGCAGCCCTCGAGGGGGTCAACTTAGCACAGATACGCAGTATTTT. It translates to CASSPRGGQLSTDTQYF.

Many counts were recorded for this clonotype. V usage is TRBV20-1 and J usage is TRBJ1-2; no firm D call. V shed 1 base and J shed 2 bases, with 17 bases lying between them. From germline, CDR1 is DFQATT and CDR2 SNEGSKA (reference sequence). CDR3 length: 16 amino acids. The CDR3 reads CSARVASRTANYGYTF. CDR3 bases: TGCAGTGCTAGAGTAGCCTCCCGTACAGCGAACTATGGCTACACCTTC.

The sample holds many counts of this clonotype. The chain combines TRBV3-1 with TRBJ2-1; D gene uncertain. The ends were cut back, 4 bases at V and 9 bases at J, with 10 bases in the middle. The CDR3 runs 12 residues. CDR1 and CDR2 from the germline V gene are LGHDT and YNNKEL (reference sequence). In DNA, the CDR3 is TGTGCCAGCAGCCTAAACTTGGGTGAGCAGTTCTTC. Encoded protein: CASSLNLGEQFF.